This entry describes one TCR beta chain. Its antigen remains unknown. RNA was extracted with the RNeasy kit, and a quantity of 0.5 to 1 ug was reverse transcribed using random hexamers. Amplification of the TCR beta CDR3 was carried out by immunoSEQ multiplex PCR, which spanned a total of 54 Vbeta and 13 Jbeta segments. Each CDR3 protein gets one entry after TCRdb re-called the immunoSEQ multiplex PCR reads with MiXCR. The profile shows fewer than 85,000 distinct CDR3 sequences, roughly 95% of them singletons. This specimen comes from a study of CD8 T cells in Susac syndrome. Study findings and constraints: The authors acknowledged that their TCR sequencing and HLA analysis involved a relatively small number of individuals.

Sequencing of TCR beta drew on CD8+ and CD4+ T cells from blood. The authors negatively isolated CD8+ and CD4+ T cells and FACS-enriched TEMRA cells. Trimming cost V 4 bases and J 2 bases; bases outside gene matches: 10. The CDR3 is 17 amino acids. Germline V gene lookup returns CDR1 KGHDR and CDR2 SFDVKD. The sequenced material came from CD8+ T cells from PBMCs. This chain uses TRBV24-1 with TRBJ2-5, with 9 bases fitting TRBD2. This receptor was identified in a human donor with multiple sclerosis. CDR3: CATSDPGVAGAQETQYF. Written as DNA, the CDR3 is TGTGCCACCAGTGACCCCGGGGTAGCGGGGGCACAAGAGACCCAGTACTTC.